This paragraph reports one T cell receptor beta chain. The antigen remains undetermined. Since a much larger clone is just one base distant, this may be a read error. This library used approximately 370 ng RNA and molecular barcoded adaptors spanning alpha/delta and beta/gamma chains. TCRdb ran MiXCR on the reads and lists one entry per CDR3 protein. The sample yields 25,000 to 35,000 distinct CDR3 sequences, around 18% seen once. These data are taken from a study of read filtering for tumor transcriptome and immune sequencing. Study background: Among patients, around 18 were male and around 13 female, aged about 45 to 90 (mean roughly 64). R-ISS stage counts were roughly 8 for I, roughly 15 for II, roughly seven for III. Study findings and constraints: In IR-seq, single-read clonotypes were roughly 80% of clonotypes but around 3.5% of reads.

This CDR3 comprises 14 residues. Germline V lookup: CDR1 SGHNT, CDR2 YYREEE (reference sequence). V shed 3 bases, J shed 8 bases, and the junction held 9 bases outside the gene matches. The chain couples TRBV5-4 to TRBJ2-3, with TRBD2 matching over 7 bases. This TCR came from a donor aged 40 or older with multiple myeloma. The sample taken for sequencing was a population of CD138-negative cells sorted from bone marrow. The CDR3 DNA sequence: TGTGCCAGCAGCTGGGGGAGGGCGGCAGGTACGCAGTATTTT. It yields the protein CASSWGRAAGTQYF.